The 3 T cell receptor beta chains in this list originate from one sample, sequenced in a study of T-cell memory formation after mild COVID-19. Via MiXCR, TCRdb re-called the 5' RACE reads, giving one row per CDR3 protein. The table records 150,000 or so distinct CDR3 sequences, roughly 28% of them present only once. The sequencing sample was made of PBMCs or a T cell subset sorted from them (not recorded which). These TCRs come from an adult woman who had mild COVID-19 (a few samples of this study predate the infection). Cell type and time point are not known.

The chain recombines TRBV5-1 with TRBJ2-3, with D maybe TRBD2 (6 bases). CDR3 length: 16 residues. Germline CDR1 and CDR2: SGHRS and YFSETQ. V was pared by 3 bases and J by 2 bases, with 16 bases between. In DNA, the CDR3 is TGCGCCAGCAGCTGGGAAGCGGGCCACATCACAGATACGCAGTATTTT. Protein: CASSWEAGHITDTQYF.

This clonotype came up a few times. The genes are TRBV4-3 and TRBJ2-3; maybe TRBD2 (6 bases). This CDR3 spans 14 amino acids. The germline CDR1 and CDR2 sequences are LGHNA and YSLEER. The ends were cut back, 0 bases at V and 10 bases at J, with 14 bases in the middle. CDR3 residues: CASSQEGGRASQYF. The CDR3 region has the DNA TGCGCCAGCAGCCAAGAGGGGGGACGGGCGTCGCAGTATTTT.

This clonotype was detected only a few times. The chain joins TRBV7-2 to TRBJ2-5; TRBD2 matches at 13 bases. Germline CDR1 is SGHTA and CDR2 is FQGNSA. This CDR3 spans 15 amino acids. V dropped 4 bases and J dropped 4; count of bases not matched to a gene: 3. The CDR3 protein is CASSSGLAGAETQYF. CDR3 bases: TGTGCCAGCAGCTCAGGACTAGCGGGAGCAGAGACCCAGTACTTC. The full variable domain, its missing parts supplied by reference TRBV7-2 and TRBJ2-5, is GAGVSQSPSNKVTEKGKDVELRCDPISGHTALYWYRQSLGQGLEFLIYFQGNSAPDKSGLPSDRFSAERTGGSVSTLTIQRTQQEDSAVYLCASSSGLAGAETQYFGPGTRLLVL.